This passage covers 10 T cell receptor beta chains from one sample sequenced in a study of T cells in Graves' hyperthyroidism and ophthalmopathy. Amplification of TCR beta CDR3 regions used RNA as the template. A set of HTBI primers served as the primers for a first-round RT-PCR of the TCR CDR3. TCRdb passed the multiplex PCR reads through MiXCR, listing each CDR3 protein once. The sample has hundreds of thousands of distinct CDR3 sequences; approximately 14% are singletons. Source material: blood. The receptors here all came from a woman between 40 and 55 years old with Graves' ophthalmopathy.

This clonotype was counted between two and nine times. V and J are TRBV5-1 and TRBJ1-6; D unresolved. The CDR3 is 13 residues long. V was trimmed by 5 bases and J by 15 bases, leaving 18 bases between them. CDR1 is SGHRS and CDR2 is YFSETQ in the germline V gene. As DNA, the CDR3 is TGCGCCAGCAGACCGGACCCGGGTCGAGTCCTCCACTTT. Residues: CASRPDPGRVLHF.

This clonotype came up many times. The CDR3 DNA reads as TGTGCCAGCAGTTCTTACTCTGGTGGGACAGGGGGATCCGAGCAGTACTTC. Translated: CASSSYSGGTGGSEQYF. The chain couples TRBV12-3 or TRBV12-4 to TRBJ2-7; 11 positions match TRBD1. V lost 4 bases to trimming and J lost 6 bases; unmatched junction nucleotides: 14. The CDR3 is 17 residues long.

The gene calls are TRBV3-1 and TRBJ2-1; unclear D gene. Trimming pared 2 bases from V and 9 bases from J, leaving 5 bases between. The CDR3 has 11 residues. Germline values: CDR1 LGHDT, CDR2 YNNKEL (reference sequence). The DNA for the CDR3 is TGTGCCAGCAGCCAAATGACTGAGCAGTTCTTC. It yields the protein CASSQMTEQFF.

This clonotype was seen only a few times. This chain uses TRBV5-1 with TRBJ1-2, with TRBD1 matching 7 bases. In germline, CDR1 is SGHRS, CDR2 YFSETQ. The CDR3 extends over 14 amino acids. Trimming at V came to 1 base and at J to 3 bases, leaving 3 bases not matched to a gene. The CDR3 bases are TGCGCCAGCAGCTTGAGTGGACAGGACTATGGCTACACCTTC. This sequence encodes CASSLSGQDYGYTF.

The rearrangement uses TRBV7-2 and TRBJ2-7; TRBD1 agrees at 11 bases. CDR3 length: 15 residues. Trimming took 4 bases from V and 2 from J; bases not matched to a gene: 4. In germline, CDR1 is SGHTA, CDR2 FQGNSA. In DNA form, the CDR3 reads TGTGCCAGCAGCTATCGGGACAGGGGGGCCTACGAGCAGTACTTC. It translates to CASSYRDRGAYEQYF.

At least ten counts were recorded for this clonotype. The chain combines TRBV29-1 with TRBJ2-3; TRBD1 matches at 7 bases. The CDR3 runs 15 residues. CDR1 is SQVTM and CDR2 is ANQGSEA in the germline V gene. The V gene end was trimmed by 7 bases and the J gene end by 0 bases; junction bases not matched to a gene: 10. The CDR3 is CSETGSPHSTDTQYF. The DNA for the CDR3 is TGCAGCGAGACAGGGTCCCCCCATAGCACAGATACGCAGTATTTT.

This clonotype was counted a few times. The chain has TRBV3-1 and TRBJ2-5, with TRBD2 identical over 8 bases. In germline, CDR1 is LGHDT, CDR2 YNNKEL (reference sequence). Trimming took 1 base from V and 4 from J; bases not matched to a gene: 5. There are 15 residues in the CDR3. CDR3 residues: CASSQVPGRGETQYF. As DNA, the CDR3 is TGTGCCAGCAGCCAAGTACCCGGGAGGGGAGAGACCCAGTACTTC.

The chain recombines TRBV11-2 with TRBJ2-7, with TRBD2 identical over 13 bases. The CDR3 sequence is 15 residues long. CDR1 is SGHAT, CDR2 FQNNGV, per germline. V lost 6 bases to trimming and J lost 7 bases; unmatched junction nucleotides: 9. DNA for the CDR3: TGTGCCAGCAGGCCGACTAGCGGGAGGTTGAGGGAGCAGTACTTC. Translating gives CASRPTSGRLREQYF.

This clonotype has more than one count but fewer than ten. The chain joins TRBV29-1 to TRBJ2-1; 9 bases map to TRBD2. In germline, CDR1 is SQVTM, CDR2 ANQGSEA. The CDR3 runs 9 residues. The CDR3 here is CRRGGEQFF. CDR3 DNA: TGCCGGCGGGGGGGTGAGCAGTTCTTC.

This clonotype was detected ten times or more. V gene TRBV5-5 combines with J gene TRBJ1-2; weak D call: TRBD1 (5 bases). The germline CDR1 and CDR2 sequences are SGHKS and YYEKEE (reference sequence). The CDR3 totals 15 residues. Trimming left V 4 bases short and J 0 bases short, with 13 bases between. The CDR3 reads CASSPPGGANYGYTF. DNA of the CDR3: TGTGCCAGCAGCCCGCCGGGGGGGGCTAACTATGGCTACACCTTC.